This is a list of T cell receptor beta chains from one sample in a study of shared clonotypes between healthy human individuals. Profiled with immunoSEQ multiplex PCR; TCRdb holds only in-frame clones, not every one. The sample lists about 2 million clones, just under 95% occurring once. Sequencing was performed on naive CD8+ T cells sorted from blood. All receptors derive from a man aged 18 to 30 in good health. The CDR3 runs from the conserved cysteine through the conserved F or W. Fields, in order: V gene, D gene, J gene, clone size, CDR3 DNA, CDR3 protein. D genes are given only for firm matches. Rows give clone size only sometimes, using once, few, many, or a class for an expanded clone.

v_call: TRBV2; d_call: -; j_call: TRBJ1-2; clone_size: few; cdr3_nt: TGTGCCAGCAGTGACGGGGGAGTACGTGGCTACACCTTC; cdr3_aa: CASSDGGVRGYTF
v_call: TRBV10-2; d_call: TRBD1; j_call: TRBJ2-1; clone_size: -; cdr3_nt: TGCGCCAGCACCTCGACAGGGTCCTACAATGAGCAGTTCTTC; cdr3_aa: CASTSTGSYNEQFF
v_call: TRBV2; d_call: -; j_call: TRBJ1-2; clone_size: -; cdr3_nt: TGTGCCAGCAGTGAACTACTCTATGGCTACACCTTC; cdr3_aa: CASSELLYGYTF
v_call: TRBV19; d_call: -; j_call: TRBJ2-1; clone_size: -; cdr3_nt: TGTGCCAGTAGAGGGGTGGGGAGTGCCAATGAGCAGTTCTTC; cdr3_aa: CASRGVGSANEQFF
v_call: TRBV30; d_call: TRBD1; j_call: TRBJ2-5; clone_size: -; cdr3_nt: TGTGCCTGGACCTGGACAGGATCCCAAGAGACCCAGTACTTC; cdr3_aa: CAWTWTGSQETQYF
v_call: TRBV27; d_call: -; j_call: TRBJ1-5; clone_size: -; cdr3_nt: TGTGCCAGCAGTGTGACAGGTGCTGTTCAGCCCCAGCATTTT; cdr3_aa: CASSVTGAVQPQHF
v_call: TRBV5-4; d_call: -; j_call: TRBJ2-3; clone_size: -; cdr3_nt: TGTGCCAGCAGCTTGCAGGCTAGCGCAGATACGCAGTATTTT; cdr3_aa: CASSLQASADTQYF
v_call: TRBV13; d_call: -; j_call: TRBJ2-7; clone_size: -; cdr3_nt: TGTGCCAGCAGCTTAGCCCCGAGCCTCGAGCAGTACTTC; cdr3_aa: CASSLAPSLEQYF
v_call: TRBV7-8; d_call: -; j_call: TRBJ2-7; clone_size: -; cdr3_nt: TGTGCCAGCAGCTTCGGACGGAGCGACGAGCAGTACTTC; cdr3_aa: CASSFGRSDEQYF
v_call: TRBV5-6; d_call: -; j_call: TRBJ1-5; clone_size: -; cdr3_nt: TGTGCCAGCAGCTCAAACCGACGGGACGGTTCCCATCAGCCCCAGCATTTT; cdr3_aa: CASSSNRRDGSHQPQHF
v_call: TRBV19; d_call: -; j_call: TRBJ1-2; clone_size: -; cdr3_nt: TGTGCCAGTAGTACGGGATCAGGCTACACCTTC; cdr3_aa: CASSTGSGYTF
v_call: TRBV7-9; d_call: TRBD2; j_call: TRBJ2-3; clone_size: -; cdr3_nt: TGTGCCAGCAGCTTAGACGCTTTCGGGGGAGGGGACACAGATACGCAGTATTTT; cdr3_aa: CASSLDAFGGGDTDTQYF
v_call: TRBV5-8; d_call: -; j_call: TRBJ2-1; clone_size: -; cdr3_nt: TGTGCCAGCAGCCCCGGACTAGGGGGGCACAATGAGCAGTTCTTC; cdr3_aa: CASSPGLGGHNEQFF
v_call: TRBV9; d_call: TRBD1; j_call: TRBJ2-7; clone_size: -; cdr3_nt: TGTGCCAGCAGCGTAGCTTGGGGGACAGGGGTGGACGAGCAGTACTTC; cdr3_aa: CASSVAWGTGVDEQYF
v_call: TRBV4-1; d_call: TRBD2; j_call: TRBJ2-4; clone_size: -; cdr3_nt: TGCGCCAGCAGCCAAGAGAGCGGGGGGGTGGACATTCAGTACTTC; cdr3_aa: CASSQESGGVDIQYF
v_call: TRBV6-1; d_call: -; j_call: TRBJ2-7; clone_size: -; cdr3_nt: TGTGCCAGCAGTGAAGTATCCCCGCTCCAGGCCTTTTCCTACGAGCAGTACTTC; cdr3_aa: CASSEVSPLQAFSYEQYF
v_call: TRBV7-9; d_call: -; j_call: TRBJ1-3; clone_size: -; cdr3_nt: TGTGCCAGCAGTTCCGTCTCTGGAAACACCATATATTTT; cdr3_aa: CASSSVSGNTIYF
v_call: TRBV7-9; d_call: TRBD1; j_call: TRBJ2-5; clone_size: -; cdr3_nt: TGTGCCAGCAGCTTAGCCAGGGGGATTCAAGAGACCCAGTACTTC; cdr3_aa: CASSLARGIQETQYF
v_call: TRBV28; d_call: -; j_call: TRBJ2-7; clone_size: -; cdr3_nt: TGTGCCAGCAACCTGGGGGGGGCAGTTGGCTACGAGCAGTACTTC; cdr3_aa: CASNLGGAVGYEQYF
v_call: TRBV10-3; d_call: -; j_call: TRBJ1-2; clone_size: -; cdr3_nt: TGTGCCTCACAAGGTGAGATCCTTGCCTATGGCTACACCTTC; cdr3_aa: CASQGEILAYGYTF
v_call: TRBV7-8; d_call: -; j_call: TRBJ1-1; clone_size: -; cdr3_nt: TGTGCCAGCAGCACGGTGGAGGGGAACACTGAAGCTTTCTTT; cdr3_aa: CASSTVEGNTEAFF
v_call: TRBV9; d_call: -; j_call: TRBJ2-7; clone_size: -; cdr3_nt: TGTGCCAGCAGCGGCGAGGGGGGGTTGTCCTACGAGCAGTACTTC; cdr3_aa: CASSGEGGLSYEQYF
v_call: TRBV23-1; d_call: TRBD1; j_call: TRBJ2-7; clone_size: -; cdr3_nt: TGCGCCAGCAGTCAATTGGGGGGACAGGGAAGCTCCTACGAGCAGTACTTC; cdr3_aa: CASSQLGGQGSSYEQYF
v_call: TRBV7-8; d_call: TRBD1; j_call: TRBJ2-7; clone_size: -; cdr3_nt: TGTGCCAGCAGTCCTCACCAGGGGGTCCCCTACGAGCAGTACTTC; cdr3_aa: CASSPHQGVPYEQYF
v_call: TRBV7-8; d_call: TRBD2; j_call: TRBJ2-1; clone_size: -; cdr3_nt: TGTGCCAGCAGTCCGGAGTTAGCGGGAGGAAATGAGCAGTTCTTC; cdr3_aa: CASSPELAGGNEQFF
v_call: TRBV29-1; d_call: TRBD2; j_call: TRBJ2-2; clone_size: -; cdr3_nt: TGCAGCGTTGTCCCGGGGCTAGCGGGAGCGAACACCGGGGAGCTGTTTTTT; cdr3_aa: CSVVPGLAGANTGELFF
v_call: TRBV11-2; d_call: -; j_call: TRBJ1-2; clone_size: -; cdr3_nt: TGTGCCAGCAGCTTAGTCGGGCCTGGCTATGGCTACACCTTC; cdr3_aa: CASSLVGPGYGYTF
v_call: TRBV11-2; d_call: TRBD1; j_call: TRBJ1-2; clone_size: -; cdr3_nt: TGTGCCAGCACCCGGACAGGCGCTAACTATGGCTACACCTTC; cdr3_aa: CASTRTGANYGYTF
v_call: TRBV6-1; d_call: -; j_call: TRBJ1-1; clone_size: -; cdr3_nt: TGTGCCAGCAGTTCAGGGTGGGAGGACACTGAAGCTTTCTTT; cdr3_aa: CASSSGWEDTEAFF
v_call: TRBV5-6; d_call: -; j_call: TRBJ2-7; clone_size: once; cdr3_nt: TGTGCCAGCAGCTCTCAAGACAGTTACTACGAGCAGTACTTC; cdr3_aa: CASSSQDSYYEQYF
v_call: TRBV2; d_call: TRBD2; j_call: TRBJ2-2; clone_size: -; cdr3_nt: TGTGCCAGCAGGGACCTCCCGGGAGGGAACACCGGGGAGCTGTTTTTT; cdr3_aa: CASRDLPGGNTGELFF
v_call: TRBV29-1; d_call: -; j_call: TRBJ2-7; clone_size: -; cdr3_nt: TGCAGCGTTGAAGTAGGGCAGCCGTCCTACGAGCAGTACTTC; cdr3_aa: CSVEVGQPSYEQYF
v_call: TRBV27; d_call: -; j_call: TRBJ1-5; clone_size: -; cdr3_nt: TGTGCCAGCAGCCACGAGGGGTCCGCAGTGGCCCAGCATTTT; cdr3_aa: CASSHEGSAVAQHF
v_call: TRBV7-9; d_call: -; j_call: TRBJ2-4; clone_size: -; cdr3_nt: TGTGCCAGCAAACATGGGGGGAGTGACATTCAGTACTTC; cdr3_aa: CASKHGGSDIQYF
v_call: TRBV4-3; d_call: -; j_call: TRBJ1-2; clone_size: -; cdr3_nt: TGCGCCAGCAGCCAAGTGAGGGAGTCGGGCTATGGCTACACCTTC; cdr3_aa: CASSQVRESGYGYTF
v_call: TRBV27; d_call: -; j_call: TRBJ2-3; clone_size: -; cdr3_nt: TGTGCCAGCAGTTTATCCCCTGGCATTGATACGCAGTATTTT; cdr3_aa: CASSLSPGIDTQYF
v_call: TRBV6-1; d_call: -; j_call: TRBJ2-7; clone_size: -; cdr3_nt: TGTGCCAGCAGTGAAGTGGTGTACTCCTACGAGCAGTACTTC; cdr3_aa: CASSEVVYSYEQYF
v_call: TRBV9; d_call: -; j_call: TRBJ2-2; clone_size: -; cdr3_nt: TGTGCCAGCAGCGTAGACGTCTCCGGGGAGCTGTTTTTT; cdr3_aa: CASSVDVSGELFF
v_call: TRBV30; d_call: TRBD2; j_call: TRBJ2-3; clone_size: -; cdr3_nt: TGTGCCTGGAAGGGAGGACTAGCGGGGGTTATGAGCACAGATACGCAGTATTTT; cdr3_aa: CAWKGGLAGVMSTDTQYF
v_call: TRBV2; d_call: -; j_call: TRBJ2-7; clone_size: -; cdr3_nt: TGTGCCAGCAGGGAACGGGACTCCTACGAGCAGTACTTC; cdr3_aa: CASRERDSYEQYF
v_call: TRBV6-5; d_call: -; j_call: TRBJ2-5; clone_size: once; cdr3_nt: TGTGCCAGCAGTTACTGGGCCTCCAACCAAGAGACCCAGTACTTC; cdr3_aa: CASSYWASNQETQYF
v_call: TRBV7-9; d_call: TRBD1; j_call: TRBJ2-7; clone_size: -; cdr3_nt: TGTGCCAGCAGCTTAACAGGGGGCTCTCGGATCGAGCAGTACTTC; cdr3_aa: CASSLTGGSRIEQYF
v_call: TRBV27; d_call: -; j_call: TRBJ2-1; clone_size: -; cdr3_nt: TGTGCCAGCAGTCCCAGGACAGCGGCCTACAATGAGCAGTTCTTC; cdr3_aa: CASSPRTAAYNEQFF
v_call: TRBV19; d_call: -; j_call: TRBJ1-6; clone_size: few; cdr3_nt: TGTGCCAGTAGTATAGCAGAGAATTCACCCCTCCACTTT; cdr3_aa: CASSIAENSPLHF
v_call: TRBV7-9; d_call: -; j_call: TRBJ2-1; clone_size: -; cdr3_nt: TGTGCCAGCAGCTTGGGACCTGACAATGAGCAGTTCTTC; cdr3_aa: CASSLGPDNEQFF
v_call: TRBV21-1; d_call: -; j_call: TRBJ2-4; clone_size: -; cdr3_nt: TGTGCCAACTGGAGGGGACGGCCCTTAAATTTTAAGAACATTCAGTACTTC; cdr3_aa: CANWRGRPLNFKNIQYF
v_call: TRBV5-5; d_call: -; j_call: TRBJ1-6; clone_size: -; cdr3_nt: TGTGCCAGCAGCTTGGAAGGCCCCGGATCCTATAATTCACCCCTCCACTTT; cdr3_aa: CASSLEGPGSYNSPLHF
v_call: TRBV9; d_call: TRBD2; j_call: TRBJ2-1; clone_size: -; cdr3_nt: TGTGCCAGCAGCGTAGCACTAGCGGGGGGGTACAATGAGCAGTTCTTC; cdr3_aa: CASSVALAGGYNEQFF
v_call: TRBV6-5; d_call: -; j_call: TRBJ1-1; clone_size: -; cdr3_nt: TGTGCCAGCAGGGTATGGACAGCGGTATCCACTGAAGCTTTCTTT; cdr3_aa: CASRVWTAVSTEAFF
v_call: TRBV5-8; d_call: -; j_call: TRBJ1-1; clone_size: -; cdr3_nt: TGTGCCTTTTGGGGGGCGACTGAAGCTTTCTTT; cdr3_aa: CAFWGATEAFF
v_call: TRBV19; d_call: -; j_call: TRBJ2-5; clone_size: once; cdr3_nt: TGTGCCAGTAGGTCGAGTTGGAAACAAGAGACCCAGTACTTC; cdr3_aa: CASRSSWKQETQYF
v_call: TRBV27; d_call: TRBD1; j_call: TRBJ1-5; clone_size: -; cdr3_nt: TGTGCCAGCAGCTCGGGACAGGGGGCGTTAGCCCAGCATTTT; cdr3_aa: CASSSGQGALAQHF
v_call: TRBV30; d_call: -; j_call: TRBJ1-3; clone_size: -; cdr3_nt: TGTGCCTGGAGTGTAGGTGGAAACACCATATATTTT; cdr3_aa: CAWSVGGNTIYF
v_call: TRBV6-1; d_call: TRBD1; j_call: TRBJ2-7; clone_size: -; cdr3_nt: TGTGCCAGCAGGGAAAGGGACAGCCTCGGCGAGCAGTACTTC; cdr3_aa: CASRERDSLGEQYF